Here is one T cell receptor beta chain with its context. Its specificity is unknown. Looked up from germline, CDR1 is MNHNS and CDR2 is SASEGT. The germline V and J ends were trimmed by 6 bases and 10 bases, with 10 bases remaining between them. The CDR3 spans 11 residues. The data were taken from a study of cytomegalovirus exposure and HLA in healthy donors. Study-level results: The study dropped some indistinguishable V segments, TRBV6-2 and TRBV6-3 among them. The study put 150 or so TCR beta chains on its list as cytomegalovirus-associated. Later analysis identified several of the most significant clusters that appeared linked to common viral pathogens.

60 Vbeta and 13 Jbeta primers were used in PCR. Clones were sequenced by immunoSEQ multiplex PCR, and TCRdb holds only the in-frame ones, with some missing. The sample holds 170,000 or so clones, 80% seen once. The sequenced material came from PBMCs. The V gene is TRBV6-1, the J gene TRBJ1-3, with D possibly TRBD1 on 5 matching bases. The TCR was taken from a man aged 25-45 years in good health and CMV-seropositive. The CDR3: CASSQGGTIYF. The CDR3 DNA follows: TGTGCCAGCAGCCAGGGAGGGACCATATATTTT.